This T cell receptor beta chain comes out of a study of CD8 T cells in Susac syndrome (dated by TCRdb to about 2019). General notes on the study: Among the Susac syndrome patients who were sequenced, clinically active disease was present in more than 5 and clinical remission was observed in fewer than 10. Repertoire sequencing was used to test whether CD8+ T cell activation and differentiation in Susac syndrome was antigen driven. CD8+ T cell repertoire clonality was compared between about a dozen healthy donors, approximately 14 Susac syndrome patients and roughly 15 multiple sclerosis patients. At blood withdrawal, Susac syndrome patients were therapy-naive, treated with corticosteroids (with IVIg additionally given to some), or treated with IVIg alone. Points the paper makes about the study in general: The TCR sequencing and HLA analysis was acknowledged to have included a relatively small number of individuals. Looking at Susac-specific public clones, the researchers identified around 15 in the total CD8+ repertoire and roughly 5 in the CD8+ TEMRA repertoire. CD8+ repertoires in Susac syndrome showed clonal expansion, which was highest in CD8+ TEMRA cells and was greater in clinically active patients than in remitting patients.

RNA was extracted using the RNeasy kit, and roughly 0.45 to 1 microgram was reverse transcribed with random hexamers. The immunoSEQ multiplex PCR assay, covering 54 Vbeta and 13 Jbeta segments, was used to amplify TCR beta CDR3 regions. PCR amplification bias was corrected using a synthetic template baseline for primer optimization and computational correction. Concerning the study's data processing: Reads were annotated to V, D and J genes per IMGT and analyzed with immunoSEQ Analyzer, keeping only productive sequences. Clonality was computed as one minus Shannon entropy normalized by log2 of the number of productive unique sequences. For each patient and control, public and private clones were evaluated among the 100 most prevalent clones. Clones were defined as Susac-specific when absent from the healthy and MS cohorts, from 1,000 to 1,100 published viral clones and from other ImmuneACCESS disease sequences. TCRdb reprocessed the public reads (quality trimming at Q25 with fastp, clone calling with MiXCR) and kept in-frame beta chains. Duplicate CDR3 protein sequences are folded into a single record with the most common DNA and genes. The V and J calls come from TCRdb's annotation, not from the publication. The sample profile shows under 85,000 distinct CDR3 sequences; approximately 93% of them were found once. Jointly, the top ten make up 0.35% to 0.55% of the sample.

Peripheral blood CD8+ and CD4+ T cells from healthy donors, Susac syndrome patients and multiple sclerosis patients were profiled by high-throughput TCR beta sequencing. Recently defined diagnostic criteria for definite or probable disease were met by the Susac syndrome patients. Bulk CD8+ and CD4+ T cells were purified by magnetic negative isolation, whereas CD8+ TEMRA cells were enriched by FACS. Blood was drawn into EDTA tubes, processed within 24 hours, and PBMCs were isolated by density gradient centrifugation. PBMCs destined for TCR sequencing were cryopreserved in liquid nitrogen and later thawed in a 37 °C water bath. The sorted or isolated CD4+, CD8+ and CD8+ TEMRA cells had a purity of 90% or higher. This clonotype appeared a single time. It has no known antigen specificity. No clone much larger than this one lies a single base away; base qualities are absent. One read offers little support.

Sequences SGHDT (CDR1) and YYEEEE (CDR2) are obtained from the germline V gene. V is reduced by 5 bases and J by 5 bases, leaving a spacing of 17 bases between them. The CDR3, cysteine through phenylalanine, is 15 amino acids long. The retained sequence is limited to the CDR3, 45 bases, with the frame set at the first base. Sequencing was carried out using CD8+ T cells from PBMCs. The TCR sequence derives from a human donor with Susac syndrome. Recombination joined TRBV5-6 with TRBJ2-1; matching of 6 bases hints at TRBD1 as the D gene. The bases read TGTGCCAGCAGTTACAGGGACCTAACAAACAATGAGCAGTTCTTC. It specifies CASSYRDLTNNEQFF.